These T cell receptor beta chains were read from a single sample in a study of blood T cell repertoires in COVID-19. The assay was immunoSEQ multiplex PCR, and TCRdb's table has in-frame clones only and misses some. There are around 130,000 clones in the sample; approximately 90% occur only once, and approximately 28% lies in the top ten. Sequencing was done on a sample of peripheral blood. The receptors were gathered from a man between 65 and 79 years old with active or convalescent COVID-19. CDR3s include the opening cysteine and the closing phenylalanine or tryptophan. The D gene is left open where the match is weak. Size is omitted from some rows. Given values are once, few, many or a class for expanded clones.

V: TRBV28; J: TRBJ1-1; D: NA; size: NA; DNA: TGTGCCAGCAGTACAAGGGCAAGGCGGGCGATGGCCACTGAAGCTTTCTTT; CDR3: CASSTRARRAMATEAFF
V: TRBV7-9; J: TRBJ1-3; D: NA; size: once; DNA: TGTGCCAGCAGCTTAAGCGGGGATGGAAACACCATATATTTT; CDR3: CASSLSGDGNTIYF
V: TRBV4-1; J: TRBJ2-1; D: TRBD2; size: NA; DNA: TGCGCCAGCAGCCCAACTACTAGCGGGAACACCTACAATGAGCAGTTCTTC; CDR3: CASSPTTSGNTYNEQFF
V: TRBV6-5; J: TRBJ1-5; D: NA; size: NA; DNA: TGTGCCAGCAGTTACGGGCCAGGCTCCAATCAGCCCCAGCATTTT; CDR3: CASSYGPGSNQPQHF
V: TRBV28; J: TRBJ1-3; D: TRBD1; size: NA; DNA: TGTGCCAGCGGACTGGACAGGGCCGGAAACACCATATATTTT; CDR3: CASGLDRAGNTIYF
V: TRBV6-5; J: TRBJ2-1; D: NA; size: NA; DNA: TGTGCCAGCAGTTACCCCGGGAATGAGCAGTTCTTC; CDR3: CASSYPGNEQFF
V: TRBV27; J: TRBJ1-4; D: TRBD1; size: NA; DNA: TGTGCCAGCAGCAAGAGACAGGGCGGTGAAAAACTGTTTTTT; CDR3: CASSKRQGGEKLFF
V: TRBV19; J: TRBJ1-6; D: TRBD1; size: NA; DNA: TGTGCCAGTAGTGTACAGGGGGCAGGATCACCCCTCCACTTT; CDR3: CASSVQGAGSPLHF
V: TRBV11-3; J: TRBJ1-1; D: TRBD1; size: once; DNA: TGTGCCAGCAGCGCGGGACAGGGGAACACTGAAGCTTTCTTT; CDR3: CASSAGQGNTEAFF
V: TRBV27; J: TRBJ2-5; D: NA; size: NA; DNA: TGTGCCAGCAGCAGGGGCGGGGAGACCCAGTACTTC; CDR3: CASSRGGETQYF
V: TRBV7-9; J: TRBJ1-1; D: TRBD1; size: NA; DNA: TGTGCCAGCAGCCTGACAGGGGGCGAGCGGTCTGAAGCTTTCTTT; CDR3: CASSLTGGERSEAFF
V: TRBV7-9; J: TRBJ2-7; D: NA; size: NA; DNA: TGTGCCAGCAGCCCTGACAGCTTCGAGCAGTACTTC; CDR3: CASSPDSFEQYF
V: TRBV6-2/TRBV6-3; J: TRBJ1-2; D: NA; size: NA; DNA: TGTGCCAGCAGTTCTGGACAGTCTCCCTATGGCTACACCTTC; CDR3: CASSSGQSPYGYTF
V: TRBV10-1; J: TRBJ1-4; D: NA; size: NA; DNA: TGCGCCAGCAGTGGCCCCCCCGGGGGGTTAACTAATGAAAAACTGTTTTTT; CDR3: CASSGPPGGLTNEKLFF
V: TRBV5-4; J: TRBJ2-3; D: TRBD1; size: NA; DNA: TGTGCCAGCAGCCCCGGACAGGGGCCAGATACGCAGTATTTT; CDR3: CASSPGQGPDTQYF
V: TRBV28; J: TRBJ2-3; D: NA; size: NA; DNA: TGTGCCAGCAGTTTAACCGGACAGTACGGCACAGATACGCAGTATTTT; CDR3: CASSLTGQYGTDTQYF